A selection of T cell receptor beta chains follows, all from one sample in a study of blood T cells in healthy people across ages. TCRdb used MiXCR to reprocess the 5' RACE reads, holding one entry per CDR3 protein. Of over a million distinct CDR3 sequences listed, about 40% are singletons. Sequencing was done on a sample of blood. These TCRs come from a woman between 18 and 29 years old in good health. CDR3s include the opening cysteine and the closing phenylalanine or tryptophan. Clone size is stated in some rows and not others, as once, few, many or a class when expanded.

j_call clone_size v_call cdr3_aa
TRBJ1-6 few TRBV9 CASSARGANSPLHF
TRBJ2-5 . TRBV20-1 CSAGSVTAQYF
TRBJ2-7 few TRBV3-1 CASSQAPGTYEQYF
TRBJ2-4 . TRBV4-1 CASSQSGGTIKNIQYF
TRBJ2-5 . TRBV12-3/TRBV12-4 CASMVGGAFVRSQYF
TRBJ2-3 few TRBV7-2 CASSRGRARDTQYF
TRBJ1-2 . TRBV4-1 CASSQDAWGNYGYTF
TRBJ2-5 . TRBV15 CATSQRGLETQYF
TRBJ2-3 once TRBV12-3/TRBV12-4 CASRSIYSGGSTDTQYF
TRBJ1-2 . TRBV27 CASSPLTTPGAKGRGYTF
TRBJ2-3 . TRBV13 CVSTKTVTDTQYF
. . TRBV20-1 CSAQGQAYEQYF
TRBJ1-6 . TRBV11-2 CASSTLTGSAGVALHF
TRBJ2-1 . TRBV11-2 CASSEAGTGRGVEQFF
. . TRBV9 CASSGGLAGFHEQYF
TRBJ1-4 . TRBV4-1 CASSQSGRVATNEKLFF
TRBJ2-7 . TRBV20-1 CSALSGGTNYEQYF
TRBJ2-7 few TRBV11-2 CASSTPRGPKGSYEQYF
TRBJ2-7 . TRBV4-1 CASSQDRGGNEQYF
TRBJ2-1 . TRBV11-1 CASRHDSVETQFF
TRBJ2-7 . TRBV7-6 CASSLTSGGSNEQYF
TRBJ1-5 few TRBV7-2 CASSLYASPTYQPQHF
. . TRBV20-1 CSARGAGEAETQYF
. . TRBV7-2 CASSLAGLAQYNEQYF
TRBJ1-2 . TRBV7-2 CASSRGNPLNYGYTF
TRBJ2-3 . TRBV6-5 CASSSHADTQYF
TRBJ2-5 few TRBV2 CASSVRGGPETQYF
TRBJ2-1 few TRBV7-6 CASSLGLAGVVEQFF
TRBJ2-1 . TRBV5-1 CASSSQLAGATGEQFF
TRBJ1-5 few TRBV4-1 CASSHAGTGIPLDQPQHF
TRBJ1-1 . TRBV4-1 CASSHKQGVDTEAFF
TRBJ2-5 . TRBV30 CAWSVTGGQETQYF
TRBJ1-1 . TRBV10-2 CASSEGGGTEVFF
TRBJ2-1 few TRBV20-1 CSAAGTSGEQFF
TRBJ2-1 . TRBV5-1 CASSLLLTSGPTDEQFF
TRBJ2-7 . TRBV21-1 CASSKLDRYEQYF
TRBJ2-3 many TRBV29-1 CSVEGPRTVADTQYF
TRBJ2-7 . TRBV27 CARAGSYEQYF
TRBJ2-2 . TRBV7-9 CASSFNTGRLAGVTGELFF
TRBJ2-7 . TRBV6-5 CASRFKKAVSYEQYF
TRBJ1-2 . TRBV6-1 CASSVDTIEGYTF